This T cell receptor beta chain stems from a study of blood T cell repertoires in COVID-19 (dated by TCRdb to 2020 to 2022). Concerning the study at large: Collaborator samples came from the United States, Italy and Spain and covered acute and convalescent phases of COVID-19. The material from the prospective study consisted of cDNA or gDNA derived from T cells, B-cell-depleted T cells, or PBMCs. Deeply sampled blood TCRbeta repertoires from subjects exposed to, actively infected with, or recovered from COVID-19 were included in the dataset. A freely available public database, intended as a resource for researchers studying the immune response to SARS-CoV-2, is where the repertoires were released. The samples were drawn from two sources: the first 160 participants of the ongoing ImmuneRACE study, and 1,200 or so subjects contributed by 6 global collaborators. Nearly every sample came with metadata listing a de-identified subject ID, COVID-19 status, age in years and sex. HLA class I and class II types, where available, came from metadata supplied by the sample provider rather than from assay-based typing.

V and J lose 1 base and 1 base, and a span of 16 bases separates them. CDR3 length: 17 amino acids, cysteine to phenylalanine. CDR3 DNA is the only sequence kept; it has 51 bases, read in frame from the first base. CDR1 SGHTA and CDR2 FQGNSA are derived from the germline V gene. The paper as a whole reports these results and caveats: Clinical and demographic metadata were provided uncurated, with the amount varying by source and participant.

Participants in the prospective study were enrolled through a virtual design, were aged roughly 18 to 95 years, and lived in roughly 26 United States geographic areas. To assign participants to cohorts, the prospective study relied on clinical history that participants themselves reported in a screening survey and a study questionnaire. ImmuneRACE Cohort 3 recovered participants were defined by two consecutive negative NP/OP PCR tests, healthcare professional clearance, or symptom resolution. Mobile phlebotomists in the prospective study collected whole blood, serum and a nasopharyngeal or oropharyngeal swab from every participant. Prospective study participants could optionally give additional blood draws and questionnaires over an approximately two-month period. Before DNA extraction, prospective study blood samples were shipped either frozen or at room temperature. With respect to this clone: There is no known antigen for this receptor. Nothing much larger sits one base from this clone, and base qualities are not available.

TCRbeta CDR3 regions were amplified from genomic DNA by means of the immunoSEQ Assay, a bias-controlled multiplex PCR. For the original study's pipeline: Within the assay, amplification of reference gene primers was used to estimate how many nucleated cells each sample contained. Sequence reads were collapsed and filtered to measure the absolute abundance of every unique TCRbeta CDR3 rearrangement. For each sample, productive Simpson clonality was calculated by taking the square root of Simpson's diversity index across productive rearrangements. TCRdb took over this immuneACCESS table, retaining in-frame rearrangements with V and J assigned. Such tables are incomplete; in checked studies, under half of the missing clones stem from an unresolved V gene, and the remainder is unexplained. V and J calls and clone size are as listed in that table; D and trimming were resolved from the DNA. The table for this sample lists 390,000 or so clones; under 85% of them were counted only once. The ten largest account for 5% to 5.5% of the sample.

The sequenced sample was PBMCs or T cells enriched from blood (not recorded which). The sequence derives from a woman aged 45-65 years who had recovered from COVID-19. The chain is assembled from TRBV7-2 and TRBJ1-2; the D gene is perhaps TRBD1, from 6 matching bases. The encoded CDR3 is CASSLVFGGGHNYGYTF. The DNA sequence is TGTGCCAGCAGCTTAGTTTTCGGCGGGGGACATAACTATGGCTACACCTTC.